What follows are 22 T cell receptor beta chains derived from one specimen sequenced in a study of T cells in Graves' hyperthyroidism and ophthalmopathy. RNA transcripts served as the template for amplifying TCR beta CDR3 regions. Using the HTBI primer set, a first-round RT-PCR was run on the TCR CDR3. TCRdb reprocessed the multiplex PCR reads with MiXCR, giving one entry per CDR3 protein. The data hold some 760,000 distinct CDR3 sequences, with around 15% observed a single time. What was sequenced was blood. These receptors were obtained from a woman under 30 with Graves' hyperthyroidism.

As concerns this clonotype: Given the absence of the conserved phenylalanine or tryptophan at the CDR3 end, a read error is likely. This chain links TRBV27 with TRBJ2-7, with 9 nucleotides matching TRBD1. The germline CDR1 and CDR2 sequences are MNHEY and SMNVEV (reference sequence). This CDR3 has 14 residues. Trimming removed 6 bases from V and 4 bases from J; junction bases left unmatched: 7. The chain's CDR3 is CASRPGTGFYEQYL. CDR3 nucleotides: TGTGCCAGCAGGCCCGGGACAGGGTTTTACGAGCAGTACCTC.

A few counts support this clonotype. CDR3 loop: CAWSDRGLYEQYF. Here the CDR3 DNA reads TGTGCCTGGAGTGACAGGGGCCTCTACGAGCAGTACTTC. The rearrangement links TRBV30 to TRBJ2-7; TRBD1 matches at 7 bases. V was clipped by 1 base and J by 3 bases; unmatched bases: 3. Germline V gene sequence: CDR1 GTSNPN, CDR2 SVGIG (reference sequence). The CDR3 consists of 13 residues.

This clonotype has a handful of counts. This sequence joins TRBV15 and TRBJ2-1; tentatively, D is TRBD2 (7 bases). CDR3 length: 19 residues. Trimming took off 0 bases at V and 0 bases at J, with 18 bases between the two ends. CDR1 LNHNV and CDR2 YYDKDF come from the germline V gene (reference sequence). DNA of the CDR3: TGTGCCACCAGCAGAGATAGGGGGGGCTCAAACCCCTCCTACAATGAGCAGTTCTTC. Amino acids: CATSRDRGGSNPSYNEQFF.

The chain employs TRBV6-5 and TRBJ2-2; D remains ambiguous. V gave up 0 bases and J gave up 0 bases, with 8 bases separating them. Germline V gene sequence: CDR1 MNHEY, CDR2 SVGAGI. The CDR3 runs 16 residues. CDR3: CASSYSPTPNTGELFF. The CDR3, as DNA: TGTGCCAGCAGTTACTCCCCTACACCGAACACCGGGGAGCTGTTTTTT.

The chain couples TRBV14 to TRBJ2-1, with D hard to call. Trimming stripped 1 base from V and 0 bases from J, with 10 bases between. The CDR3 length is 16 residues. From germline, CDR1 is SGHDN and CDR2 FVKESK. The CDR3 nucleotides read TGTGCCAGCAGCCAAGTCTCAAGGGACTCCTACAATGAGCAGTTCTTC. It yields the protein CASSQVSRDSYNEQFF.

J is TRBJ2-7 and V is TRBV30, with TRBD2 identical over 7 bases. The CDR3 has 13 amino acids. V lost 2 bases, J lost 3 bases, and 4 bases stayed unmatched. Germline V gene lookup returns CDR1 GTSNPN and CDR2 SVGIG (reference sequence). This chain's CDR3 is CAWSTGTNYEQYF. The CDR3 DNA reads as TGTGCCTGGAGTACCGGGACTAACTACGAGCAGTACTTC.

This clonotype was detected ten times or more. The chain joins TRBV7-9 to TRBJ2-7; 8 positions agree with TRBD1. The CDR3 length is 16 residues. Germline V gives CDR1 SEHNR, CDR2 FQNEAQ (reference sequence). V lost 5 bases to trimming and J lost 2 bases; unmatched junction nucleotides: 11. Here the CDR3 reads CASSAAESQGAYEQYF. CDR3 DNA sequence: TGTGCCAGCAGCGCTGCGGAGTCACAGGGGGCCTACGAGCAGTACTTC.

In this sample, this clonotype turned up many times. This chain uses TRBV6-1 with TRBJ1-1; possibly TRBD1 for D (5 bases). The germline CDR1 and CDR2 sequences are MNHNS and SASEGT. Trimming shortened V by 7 bases and J by 9 bases, and 15 bases separated the two germline ends. The CDR3 covers 12 residues. In DNA, the CDR3 is TGTGCCAGCATGTCGGGACCTCGAAAAGCTTTCTTT. This translates into CASMSGPRKAFF.

This clonotype was seen many times. The rearrangement joins TRBV12-3 or TRBV12-4 to TRBJ2-5; D gene ambiguous. The CDR3 consists of 12 residues. Trimming took 2 bases from V and 4 from J, leaving 5 bases between them. In DNA form, the CDR3 reads TGTGCCAGCAGTTTAAACCCAGAGACCCAGTACTTC. Protein product: CASSLNPETQYF.

A few counts support this clonotype. V is TRBV29-1 and J is TRBJ1-2, with 8 positions matching TRBD1. V trimming: 3 bases; J trimming: 7 bases; junction bases outside the gene matches: 1. CDR3 length: 11 amino acids. Germline CDR1 is SQVTM and CDR2 is ANQGSEA. CDR3 sequence: CSVETGVGYTF. The CDR3 DNA is TGCAGCGTTGAGACAGGGGTTGGCTACACCTTC.

There are many counts of this clonotype. This sequence joins TRBV7-2 and TRBJ2-3, with D maybe TRBD2 (6 bases). The V end lost 5 bases, the J end lost 6 bases, and 21 bases lay between the germline ends. The CDR3 extends over 16 amino acids. Germline V gives CDR1 SGHTA, CDR2 FQGNSA. The CDR3 nucleotides read TGTGCCAGCAGCCGGGGACCGCAGTTGGGAGGTGATACGCAGTATTTT. It is translated as CASSRGPQLGGDTQYF.

V gene TRBV29-1 combines with J gene TRBJ2-1; D is unresolved. The CDR3 is 11 amino acids. V gave up 5 bases and J gave up 6 bases, with 8 bases separating them. Germline V lookup: CDR1 SQVTM, CDR2 ANQGSEA. CDR3: CSVRKGNEQFF. The CDR3 DNA reads TGCAGCGTTCGGAAGGGCAATGAGCAGTTCTTC.

This clonotype was found many times. This sequence joins TRBV18 and TRBJ1-2; D perhaps matches TRBD1 (5 bases). CDR1 KGHSH and CDR2 LQKENI come from the germline V gene. CDR3 size: 17 residues. The V end was cut by 3 bases, the J end by 0 bases, with 17 bases between. CDR3 in amino acids: CASSPPQIGGANYGYTF. CDR3 DNA sequence: TGTGCCAGCTCACCCCCCCAGATCGGGGGAGCTAACTATGGCTACACCTTC.

This clonotype was detected ten times or more. V is TRBV20-1 and J is TRBJ2-7; 13 positions match TRBD2. Germline-derived CDR1 and CDR2 are DFQATT and SNEGSKA (reference sequence). Germline trimming cut 0 bases from V and 3 bases from J; bases unmatched to any gene: 5. The CDR3 extends over 16 amino acids. The CDR3 reads CSARDQGTSGIYEQYF. In nucleotides, the CDR3 is TGCAGTGCTAGAGATCAAGGGACTAGCGGGATCTACGAGCAGTACTTC.

This clonotype was counted a few times. The chain is built from TRBV10-1 and TRBJ2-3; 8 positions match TRBD2. CDR1 and CDR2 (germline): WNHNN, SYGVQD (reference sequence). This CDR3 has 15 residues. The ends lost 6 bases at V and 2 bases at J; junction bases unmatched: 7. The CDR3 region has the DNA TGCGCCAGCAGGAACATAGCGGGGACCACAGATACGCAGTATTTT. It is translated as CASRNIAGTTDTQYF.

This clonotype was seen many times. The chain combines TRBV28 with TRBJ2-7; D is perhaps TRBD1 (6 bases). Germline V gene sequence: CDR1 MDHEN, CDR2 SYDVKM. CDR3 length equals 14 residues. V was trimmed by 2 bases and J by 4 bases, leaving 12 bases between them. CDR3 sequence (DNA): TGTGCCAGCAGTTTAACAGGGCTGTGGTACGAGCAGTACTTC. Residues: CASSLTGLWYEQYF.

J is TRBJ2-3 and V is TRBV6-1; a possible D gene is TRBD2 (7 bases). The V gene lost 7 bases and the J gene lost 1 base, with 15 bases spanning the gap. The CDR3 is 15 residues long. Germline V gene data show CDR1 as MNHNS and CDR2 as SASEGT. The CDR3 region has the DNA TGTGCCAGCAATAAGGGGGGGAGGCGCACAGATACGCAGTATTTT. It specifies CASNKGGRRTDTQYF.

This clonotype has ten or more counts. This chain joins TRBV9 and TRBJ2-7, with 8 positions matching TRBD1. Germline CDR1 is SGDLS and CDR2 is YYNGEE. With V trimmed by 0 bases and J by 5 bases, 4 bases remained unmatched. This CDR3 contains 14 residues. The CDR3 loop is CASSVGGQGHEQYF. CDR3 nucleotides: TGTGCCAGCAGCGTAGGAGGACAGGGCCACGAGCAGTACTTC.

This clonotype was picked up a small number of times. The chain employs TRBV20-1 and TRBJ1-6; possible D gene TRBD1, 5 bases. The CDR3 consists of 15 residues. Germline V gene data show CDR1 as DFQATT and CDR2 as SNEGSKA (reference sequence). V was pared by 0 bases and J by 5 bases, with 11 bases between. CDR3 in amino acids: CSAREWGSNNSPLHF. In DNA form, the CDR3 reads TGCAGTGCTAGAGAGTGGGGGAGTAATAATTCACCCCTCCACTTT.

In its sample, this clonotype was seen a few times. This chain links TRBV29-1 with TRBJ1-1, with 9 bases that match TRBD1. CDR1 SQVTM and CDR2 ANQGSEA come from the germline V gene. The CDR3 totals 13 residues. J lost 5 bases, V lost 6 bases, and 7 bases had no gene match. The CDR3: CSVGQGFGTEAFF. CDR3 bases: TGCAGCGTAGGACAGGGGTTCGGAACTGAAGCTTTCTTT.

This chain connects TRBV20-1 to TRBJ2-3, with 7 bases aligning to TRBD2. J gave up 2 bases and V 6 bases, and 14 bases lay outside the gene matches. CDR3 size: 16 residues. Germline values: CDR1 DFQATT, CDR2 SNEGSKA (reference sequence). This chain's CDR3 is CSAKGGSVNPTDTQYF. In DNA, the CDR3 is TGCAGTGCAAAGGGCGGGAGTGTAAACCCCACAGATACGCAGTATTTT.

In its sample, this clonotype was seen many times. The chain links TRBV5-6 to TRBJ2-5; weak D call: TRBD1 (6 bases). CDR1 SGHDT and CDR2 YYEEEE come from the germline V gene. Trimming pared 2 bases from V and 5 bases from J, leaving 16 bases between. The CDR3 sequence is 15 residues long. The DNA of the CDR3 is TGTGCCAGCAGCTTTGGCCTACAGGGTGGGGAGACCCAGTACTTC. Protein product: CASSFGLQGGETQYF.